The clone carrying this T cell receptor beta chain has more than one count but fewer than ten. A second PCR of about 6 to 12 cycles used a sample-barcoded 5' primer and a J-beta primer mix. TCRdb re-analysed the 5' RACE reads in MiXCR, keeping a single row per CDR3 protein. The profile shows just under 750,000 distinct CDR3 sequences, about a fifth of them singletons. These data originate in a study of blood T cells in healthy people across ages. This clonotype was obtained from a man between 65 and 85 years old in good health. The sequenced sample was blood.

This chain's CDR3 is CASSVRDSQETQYF. CDR3 DNA: TGCGCCAGCAGCGTACGGGACAGCCAAGAGACCCAGTACTTC. The gene calls are TRBV5-1 and TRBJ2-5, with 7 bases identical to TRBD1. J was trimmed by 1 base and V by 4 bases; bases with no gene match: 4. Germline values: CDR1 SGHRS, CDR2 YFSETQ. The CDR3 is made up of 14 amino acids.